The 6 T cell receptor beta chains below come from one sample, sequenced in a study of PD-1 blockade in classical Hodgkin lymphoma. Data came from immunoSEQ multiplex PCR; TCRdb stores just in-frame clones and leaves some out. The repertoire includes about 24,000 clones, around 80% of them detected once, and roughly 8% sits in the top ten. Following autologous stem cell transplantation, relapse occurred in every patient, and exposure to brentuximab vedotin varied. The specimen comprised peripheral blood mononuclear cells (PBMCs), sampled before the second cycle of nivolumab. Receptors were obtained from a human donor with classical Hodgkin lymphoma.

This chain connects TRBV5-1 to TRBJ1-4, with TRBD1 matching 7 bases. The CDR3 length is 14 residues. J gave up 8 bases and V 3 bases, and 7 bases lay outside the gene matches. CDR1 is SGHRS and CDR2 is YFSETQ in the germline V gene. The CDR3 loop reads CASSSRTGGEKLFF. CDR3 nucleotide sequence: TGCGCCAGCAGCTCAAGGACAGGAGGCGAAAAACTGTTTTTT.

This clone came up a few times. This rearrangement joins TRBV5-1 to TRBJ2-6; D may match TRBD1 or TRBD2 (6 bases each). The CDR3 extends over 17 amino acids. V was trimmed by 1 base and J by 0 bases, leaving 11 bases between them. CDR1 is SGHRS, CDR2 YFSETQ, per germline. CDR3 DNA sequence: TGCGCCAGCAGCTTGAAGGGGGGCGACTCTGGGGCCAACGTCCTGACTTTC. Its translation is CASSLKGGDSGANVLTF. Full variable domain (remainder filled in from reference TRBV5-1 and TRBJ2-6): KAGVTQTPRYLIKTRGQQVTLSCSPISGHRSVSWYQQTPGQGLQFLFEYFSETQRNKGNFPGRFSGRQFSNSRSEMNVSTLELGDSALYLCASSLKGGDSGANVLTFGAGSRLTVL.

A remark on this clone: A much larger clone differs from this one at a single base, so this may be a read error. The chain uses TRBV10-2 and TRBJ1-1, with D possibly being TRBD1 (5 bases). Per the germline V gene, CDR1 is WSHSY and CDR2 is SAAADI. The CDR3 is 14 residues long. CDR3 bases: TGCACCAGCAGTAAGGGGCCTATGAACACTGAAGCTTTCTTT. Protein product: CTSSKGPMNTEAFF.

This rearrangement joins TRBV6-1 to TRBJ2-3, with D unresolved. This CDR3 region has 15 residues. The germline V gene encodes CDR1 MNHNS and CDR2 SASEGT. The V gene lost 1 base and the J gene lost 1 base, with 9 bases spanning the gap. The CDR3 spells CASSEGTVGTDTQYF. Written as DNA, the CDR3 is TGTGCCAGCAGTGAAGGGACGGTGGGCACAGATACGCAGTATTTT.

Here the CDR3 DNA reads TGTGCCAGTAGTATAACGGGGGCTGGCTACGAGCAGTACTTC. It translates to CASSITGAGYEQYF. The chain has TRBV19 and TRBJ2-7, with D possibly being TRBD1 or TRBD2 (6 bases each). Germline-derived CDR1 and CDR2 are LNHDA and SQIVND (reference sequence). V was clipped by 2 bases and J by 3 bases, with 11 bases between them. The CDR3 is 14 amino acids.

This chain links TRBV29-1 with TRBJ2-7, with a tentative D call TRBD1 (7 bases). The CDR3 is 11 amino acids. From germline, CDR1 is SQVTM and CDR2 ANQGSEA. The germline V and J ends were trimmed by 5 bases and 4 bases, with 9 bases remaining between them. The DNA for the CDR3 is TGCAGCGTTTCAGGGGGGTACGAGCAGTACTTC. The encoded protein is CSVSGGYEQYF.